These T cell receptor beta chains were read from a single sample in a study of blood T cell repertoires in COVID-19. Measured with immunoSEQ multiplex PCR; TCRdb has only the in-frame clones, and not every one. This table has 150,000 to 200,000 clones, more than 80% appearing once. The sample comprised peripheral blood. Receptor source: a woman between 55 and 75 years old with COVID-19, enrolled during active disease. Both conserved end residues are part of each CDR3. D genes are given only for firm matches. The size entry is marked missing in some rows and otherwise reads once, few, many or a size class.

DNA: TGCAGCGTGACGGGGAATAGCTCCTACGAGCAGTACTTC
CDR3: CSVTGNSSYEQYF
V: TRBV29-1
D: .
J: TRBJ2-7
size: .

DNA: TGTGCCAGCAGCTTTACGGGTGGATCTGAAGCTTTCTTT
CDR3: CASSFTGGSEAFF
V: TRBV5-4
D: .
J: TRBJ1-1
size: .

DNA: TGTGCCAGCAGCCAAATGCACGGGGGTAATCAGCCCCAGCATTTT
CDR3: CASSQMHGGNQPQHF
V: TRBV3-1/TRBV3-2
D: .
J: TRBJ1-5
size: .

DNA: TGTGCCAGTAGTATAGATCGGACAGGTTCCTACGAGCAGTACTTC
CDR3: CASSIDRTGSYEQYF
V: TRBV19
D: TRBD1
J: TRBJ2-7
size: .

DNA: TGTGCCAGCAGCCTGACAGGGAAGGCTTTAGCACCCCTCCACTTT
CDR3: CASSLTGKALAPLHF
V: TRBV7-2
D: TRBD1
J: TRBJ1-6
size: .

DNA: TGTGCCAGCAGCCCTGGACTAGATTCGTACAATGAGCAGTTCTTC
CDR3: CASSPGLDSYNEQFF
V: TRBV3-1/TRBV3-2
D: TRBD2
J: TRBJ2-1
size: .

DNA: TGCGCCAGCAGCTCTCAGGGTGGCAATGAGCAGTTCTTC
CDR3: CASSSQGGNEQFF
V: TRBV5-1
D: .
J: TRBJ2-1
size: .

DNA: TGTGCCAGCAGTTTTGGTACGCAGGCGAGCTACACCTTC
CDR3: CASSFGTQASYTF
V: TRBV27
D: .
J: TRBJ1-2
size: .

DNA: TGTGCCAGCAGTGAAGCTAAGGGACAGGGAGACACTGAAGCTTTCTTT
CDR3: CASSEAKGQGDTEAFF
V: TRBV2
D: TRBD1
J: TRBJ1-1
size: .

DNA: TGTGCCAGCTCACCACCGGCGGGGACCCGAAATCAGCCCCAGCATTTT
CDR3: CASSPPAGTRNQPQHF
V: TRBV18
D: .
J: TRBJ1-5
size: once

DNA: TGTGCCAGCAGCTTAGACGGTTATCAGCCCCAGCATTTT
CDR3: CASSLDGYQPQHF
V: TRBV7-6
D: .
J: TRBJ1-5
size: .

DNA: TGTGCCAGCAGCTTGGGACTAGCAACCACAGATACGCAGTATTTT
CDR3: CASSLGLATTDTQYF
V: TRBV7-2
D: TRBD2
J: TRBJ2-3
size: once

DNA: TGTGCCAGCAGCACCCGAATTAGTACTGAAGCTTTCTTT
CDR3: CASSTRISTEAFF
V: TRBV13
D: .
J: TRBJ1-1
size: .

DNA: TGTGCCTGGAGTGTGTCAGTCTATGGCTACACCTTC
CDR3: CAWSVSVYGYTF
V: TRBV30
D: .
J: TRBJ1-2
size: once

DNA: TGTGCCAGCAGCACCGGTGTTTTCGCTGAAGCTTTCTTT
CDR3: CASSTGVFAEAFF
V: TRBV7-3
D: .
J: TRBJ1-1
size: .

DNA: TGTGCCAGCAAGAGGACAGGGGGGTATGGCTACACCTTC
CDR3: CASKRTGGYGYTF
V: TRBV6-5
D: TRBD1
J: TRBJ1-2
size: .

DNA: TGTGCCAGCAGCCCGGGACTAGCGGGGGACAATGAGCAGTTCTTC
CDR3: CASSPGLAGDNEQFF
V: TRBV9
D: TRBD2
J: TRBJ2-1
size: .

DNA: TGTGCCAGTAGCCCCGGGTACCAAGAGACCCAGTACTTC
CDR3: CASSPGYQETQYF
V: TRBV19
D: .
J: TRBJ2-5
size: .

DNA: TGTGCCTGGACCCGGGCAGGGGAAAGGACTGAAGCTTTCTTT
CDR3: CAWTRAGERTEAFF
V: TRBV30
D: .
J: TRBJ1-1
size: .

DNA: TGTGCCAGCAGCTTTAGGGGGACAGATACGCAGTATTTT
CDR3: CASSFRGTDTQYF
V: TRBV7-3
D: .
J: TRBJ2-3
size: .

DNA: TGCAGCGTGGCTGGGACAGGGGGGCGGAAACTGTTTTTT
CDR3: CSVAGTGGRKLFF
V: TRBV29-1
D: TRBD1
J: TRBJ1-4
size: .

DNA: TGTGCCAGCAGTCCAAGCACAGATACGCAGTATTTT
CDR3: CASSPSTDTQYF
V: TRBV27
D: .
J: TRBJ2-3
size: .